This entry concerns a single TCR beta chain. Its antigen is unknown. This CDR3 has 14 amino acids. The V end was cut by 4 bases, the J end by 14 bases, with 20 bases between. CDR1 is LGHDT and CDR2 is YNNKEL in the germline V gene (reference sequence). The data belong to a study of blood T cells in healthy people across ages. The study's findings and limits: Estimates of diversity drawn from one million T cells were considered underestimates.

Isolated per sample were at least 6 million PBMCs. For the second PCR, which ran for about 6 to 12 cycles, a sample-barcoded 5' primer and a J-beta primer mix were used. TCRdb itself ran the 5' RACE reads through MiXCR, one entry per CDR3 protein. The sample records around 970,000 distinct CDR3 sequences, around 54% being singletons. The source is a woman aged 55-70 years in good health. The chain employs TRBV3-1 and TRBJ1-4; TRBD1 might be the D (5 bases). Sequenced input: blood. CDR3 amino acids: CASSRDGTGEMLFF. CDR3 in DNA: TGTGCCAGCAGCCGCGATGGGACCGGGGAGATGCTGTTTTTT.